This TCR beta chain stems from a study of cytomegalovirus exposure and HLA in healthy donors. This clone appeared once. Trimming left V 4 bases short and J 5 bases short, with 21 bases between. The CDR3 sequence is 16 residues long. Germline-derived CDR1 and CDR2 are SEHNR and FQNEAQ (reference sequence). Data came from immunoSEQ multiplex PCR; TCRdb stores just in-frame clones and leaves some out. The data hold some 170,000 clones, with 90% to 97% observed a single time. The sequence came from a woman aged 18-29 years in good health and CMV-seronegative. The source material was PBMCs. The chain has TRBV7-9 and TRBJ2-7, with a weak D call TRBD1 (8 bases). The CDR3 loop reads CASSYRGGPEGNEQYF. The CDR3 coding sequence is TGTGCCAGCAGCTACAGGGGGGGCCCAGAGGGGAACGAGCAGTACTTC. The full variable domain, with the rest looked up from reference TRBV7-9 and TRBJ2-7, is DTGVSQNPRHKITKRGQNVTFRCDPISEHNRLYWYRQTLGQGPEFLTYFQNEAQLEKSRLLSDRFSAERPKGSFSTLEIQRTEQGDSAMYLCASSYRGGPEGNEQYFGPGTRLTVT.